The 2 T cell receptor beta chains listed next were all sequenced from one sample in a study of blood T cells in healthy people across ages. The second PCR ran roughly 7 to 12 cycles with a sample-barcoded 5' primer and J-beta primers. TCRdb reprocessed the 5' RACE reads with MiXCR, giving one entry per CDR3 protein. The data contain approximately 790,000 distinct CDR3 sequences, approximately 65% of them seen just once; the ten biggest clones take up roughly 25%. Sequenced sample: blood. The receptors stem from a man aged 25-45 years in good health.

The chain uses TRBV20-1 and TRBJ2-4; D gene ambiguous. The J call may be in error: the DNA end matches TRBJ2-7 better. Germline V gene sequence: CDR1 DFQATT, CDR2 SNEGSKA (reference sequence). The CDR3 has 14 amino acids. CDR3 amino acids: CSAHGLVEEYEQYF. The CDR3 DNA is TGCAGTGCCCACGGCCTAGTAGAGGAATACGAGCAGTACTTC.

V is TRBV7-3 and J is TRBJ2-1, with D possibly matching TRBD2 (7 bases). CDR1 is SGHTA, CDR2 FQGTGA, per germline. The CDR3 totals 14 residues. Trimming took off 6 bases at V and 8 bases at J, with 17 bases between the two ends. Here the CDR3 reads CASSFDGGPYEQFF. CDR3 nucleotides: TGTGCCAGCAGTTTTGACGGGGGGCCCTATGAGCAGTTCTTC.